The clone carrying this T cell receptor (beta chain) occurred a few times. Antigen: not known. This entry comes from a study of blood T cells in healthy people across ages. Study-level results: More naive CD4+ cells and higher diversity marked long-lived donors relative to aged donors.

Isolated PBMCs totaled at least 7 million in each sample. Combining a sample-barcoded 5' primer with a J-beta primer mix, a second PCR ran for about 6 to 12 cycles. TCRdb reprocessed the 5' RACE reads via MiXCR and lists one record per CDR3 protein. Of about 1.7 million distinct CDR3 sequences detected, 28% appear once; the ten largest clones hold about 7.7%. V gave up 6 bases and J gave up 4 bases, with 18 bases separating them. Germline CDR1 is MDHEN and CDR2 is SYDVKM. The CDR3 extends over 15 amino acids. The receptor was derived from a woman aged 25 to 45 in good health. Source material: blood. The chain joins TRBV28 to TRBJ2-5; possibly TRBD2 for D (6 bases). The CDR3 region is CASRHLLGGGETQYF. The CDR3 coding sequence is TGTGCCAGCAGACACCTCTTGGGGGGAGGAGAGACCCAGTACTTC.